The rows below give T cell receptor beta chains drawn from one sample of a study of early T cells in non-severe SARS-CoV-2 infection. TCRdb called the 5' RACE reads again in MiXCR, with one record for every CDR3 protein. Of about 45,000 distinct CDR3 sequences in the sample, more than 9% were seen once. The source material was whole blood. Receptors were obtained from an adult who was a healthcare worker with PCR-confirmed SARS-CoV-2 infection or an uninfected control (not recorded which). CDR3s include the opening cysteine and the closing phenylalanine or tryptophan. The order of the fields is CDR3 length, clone size, J gene, D gene, V gene, CDR3 protein, CDR3 DNA. The D gene is left open where the match is weak. The size of a clone is reported for some rows only, either as once, few or many, or as a class for expanded clones.

>12|.|TRBJ2-1|.|TRBV24-1
CATSGEDNEQFF
TGTGCCACCAGTGGCGAAGACAATGAGCAGTTCTTC
>17|many|TRBJ2-7|.|TRBV10-3
CAIREVSGGASTSEQYF
TGTGCCATCAGGGAGGTATCTGGGGGGGCCTCTACCTCCGAGCAGTACTTC
>16|.|TRBJ2-2|TRBD2|TRBV4-3
CASSQQTGTSTGELFF
TGCGCCAGCAGCCAGCAAACCGGGACTAGTACCGGGGAGCTGTTTTTT
>17|many|TRBJ2-1|.|TRBV24-1
CATSDPLDIDSYNEQFF
TGTGCCACCAGTGATCCACTAGACATAGACTCCTACAATGAGCAGTTCTTC
>14|.|TRBJ2-1|TRBD2|TRBV27
CASSFQREYNEQFF
TGTGCCAGCAGTTTCCAGCGGGAGTACAATGAGCAGTTCTTC
>14|many|TRBJ1-5|.|TRBV9
CASSAGFSDQPQHF
TGTGCCAGCAGCGCAGGGTTCTCCGATCAGCCCCAGCATTTT
>15|.|TRBJ2-7|TRBD2|TRBV7-3
CASSPTSGGIYEQYF
TGCGCCAGCAGCCCGACTTCCGGGGGGATCTACGAGCAGTACTTC
>13|many|TRBJ2-7|TRBD1|TRBV15
CATSPGQSYEQYF
TGTGCCACCAGTCCGGGACAGTCCTACGAGCAGTACTTC
>16|.|TRBJ1-2|.|TRBV6-2/TRBV6-3
CASSSARIQGNYGYTF
TGTGCCAGCAGTTCCGCCCGGATCCAGGGGAACTATGGCTACACCTTC
>15|many|TRBJ2-6|.|TRBV7-9
CASSWRGSGANVLTF
TGTGCCAGCAGCTGGCGGGGCTCTGGGGCCAACGTCCTGACTTTC
>12|.|TRBJ1-3|.|TRBV28
CASSPRGNTIYF
TGTGCCAGCAGTCCCCGAGGAAACACCATATATTTT
>12|medium-sized|TRBJ2-7|.|TRBV25-1
CASSVNSYEQYF
TGTGCCAGCAGTGTGAATTCCTACGAGCAGTACTTC
>16|many|TRBJ2-5|.|TRBV6-5
CASSYSGQGFQETQYF
TGTGCCAGCAGTTACTCCGGGCAGGGGTTCCAAGAGACCCAGTACTTC
>20|.|TRBJ1-3|TRBD1|TRBV27
CASSPRGTPGTGGSGNTIYF
TGTGCCAGCAGTCCCCGTGGGACCCCCGGGACAGGGGGCTCTGGAAACACCATATATTTT
>12|.|TRBJ1-1|.|TRBV29-1
CSVGQAASEAFF
TGCAGCGTTGGCCAGGCAGCCTCTGAAGCTTTCTTT
>10|many|TRBJ2-1|TRBD2|TRBV29-1
CSVEDVGRVF
TGCAGCGTTGAAGATGTTGGGAGGGTCTTC
>14|many|TRBJ1-2|.|TRBV30
CAWSQQGSAYGYTF
TGTGCCTGGAGTCAACAGGGTTCAGCCTATGGCTACACCTTC
>12|.|TRBJ2-3|.|TRBV20-1
CSAYRRADTQYF
TGCAGTGCCTACCGACGCGCAGATACGCAGTATTTT
>11|many|TRBJ2-7|.|TRBV30
CAWADDYEQYF
TGTGCCTGGGCTGATGATTACGAGCAGTACTTC
>15|.|TRBJ2-1|.|TRBV14
CASSQSAGPSNEQFF
TGTGCCAGCAGCCAGTCAGCTGGCCCCTCCAATGAGCAGTTCTTC
>11|many|TRBJ2-3|.|TRBV12-3/TRBV12-4
CASRYTDTQYF
TGTGCCAGCAGATACACAGATACGCAGTATTTT
>14|.|TRBJ2-3|TRBD1|TRBV12-3/TRBV12-4
CASSFDRGADTQYF
TGTGCCAGCAGTTTCGACAGGGGGGCAGATACGCAGTATTTT
>15|many|TRBJ2-1|.|TRBV12-3/TRBV12-4
CASSSSGQRLNEQFF
TGTGCCAGCAGTTCCTCCGGACAGCGGTTGAATGAGCAGTTCTTC
>15|many|TRBJ2-1|.|TRBV6-5
CASSYTLSSYNEQFF
TGTGCCAGCAGTTACACGCTTAGCTCCTACAATGAGCAGTTCTTC
>17|many|TRBJ2-7|TRBD2|TRBV6-1
CASSEAQGLAGLSEQYF
TGTGCCAGCAGTGAAGCGCAGGGACTAGCGGGATTGAGCGAGCAGTACTTC
>15|many|TRBJ1-6|TRBD1|TRBV12-3/TRBV12-4
CASSPPPGTGTPLHF
TGTGCCAGCAGCCCTCCCCCCGGGACAGGGACACCCCTCCACTTT
>15|many|TRBJ1-2|.|TRBV28
CASSFPIQVNYGYTF
TGTGCCAGCAGTTTTCCGATACAGGTTAACTATGGCTACACCTTC